The rows below give T cell receptor beta chains drawn from one sample of a study of type 1 regulatory T cells. These TCRs' antigens remain unknown. One entry per CDR3 protein results from TCRdb running MiXCR on the reads. This sample has about 67,000 distinct CDR3 sequences, with just under 50% found just once. What was sequenced was cultured non-Tr1 T cells, either the whole culture or a sorted T cell fraction (not recorded which). The origin of the receptors is a human donor in good health. CDR3s include the opening cysteine and the closing phenylalanine or tryptophan. Fields, in order: J gene, D gene, V gene, clone size, CDR3 protein, CDR3 DNA. D genes are given only for firm matches. Clone size appears in some rows only: once, few, many, or a class for an expanded clone.

j_call: TRBJ2-2; d_call: TRBD2; v_call: TRBV5-1; clone_size: few; cdr3_aa: CASTRRGANTGELFF; cdr3_nt: TGCGCCAGCACGCGGCGGGGGGCGAACACCGGGGAGCTGTTTTTT
j_call: TRBJ2-1; d_call: -; v_call: TRBV10-2; clone_size: -; cdr3_aa: CASRTRSNEQFF; cdr3_nt: TGCGCCAGCCGAACTCGTAGCAATGAGCAGTTCTTC
j_call: TRBJ2-1; d_call: TRBD1; v_call: TRBV3-1; clone_size: -; cdr3_aa: CASSHKDRGLYNEQFF; cdr3_nt: TGTGCCAGCAGTCACAAGGACAGGGGGCTCTACAATGAGCAGTTCTTC
j_call: TRBJ2-7; d_call: TRBD1; v_call: TRBV6-6; clone_size: few; cdr3_aa: CASSLQGLYEQYF; cdr3_nt: TGTGCCAGTTCGCTACAGGGGTTGTACGAGCAGTACTTC
j_call: TRBJ2-3; d_call: TRBD1; v_call: TRBV5-1; clone_size: -; cdr3_aa: CASRLRQGGTDTQYF; cdr3_nt: TGCGCCAGCAGATTACGACAGGGGGGCACAGATACGCAGTATTTT
j_call: TRBJ1-2; d_call: TRBD1; v_call: TRBV7-9; clone_size: -; cdr3_aa: CASSRSGTGSDYGYTF; cdr3_nt: TGTGCCAGCAGCCGCTCCGGGACAGGGTCAGACTATGGCTACACCTTC
j_call: TRBJ2-5; d_call: TRBD2; v_call: TRBV12-3/TRBV12-4; clone_size: -; cdr3_aa: CASSSAAGLAGRPGETQYF; cdr3_nt: TGTGCCAGCAGTTCAGCCGCGGGACTAGCGGGACGCCCGGGAGAGACCCAGTACTTC
j_call: TRBJ2-4; d_call: -; v_call: TRBV6-1; clone_size: -; cdr3_aa: CASSEVGQGLDIQYF; cdr3_nt: TGTGCCAGCAGTGAAGTGGGGCAGGGCTTGGACATTCAGTACTTC
j_call: TRBJ2-3; d_call: -; v_call: TRBV12-3/TRBV12-4; clone_size: -; cdr3_aa: CASSSTGQKKSTDTQYF; cdr3_nt: TGTGCCAGCAGTTCTACCGGACAGAAGAAAAGCACAGATACGCAGTATTTT
j_call: TRBJ2-2; d_call: TRBD2; v_call: TRBV7-9; clone_size: few; cdr3_aa: CASSDQRGGGELFF; cdr3_nt: TGTGCCAGCAGCGACCAGCGGGGGGGCGGGGAGCTGTTTTTT
j_call: TRBJ2-1; d_call: TRBD2; v_call: TRBV4-2; clone_size: -; cdr3_aa: CASSSQPGLASYNEQFF; cdr3_nt: TGTGCCAGCAGCTCGCAACCGGGACTAGCATCCTACAATGAGCAGTTCTTC
j_call: TRBJ1-4; d_call: -; v_call: TRBV18; clone_size: -; cdr3_aa: CASSVTLATNEKLFF; cdr3_nt: TGTGCCAGCTCAGTGACGCTAGCAACTAATGAAAAACTGTTTTTT
j_call: TRBJ2-3; d_call: TRBD2; v_call: TRBV6-2/TRBV6-3; clone_size: -; cdr3_aa: CASSYVAGGPRLTDTQYF; cdr3_nt: TGTGCCAGCAGTTACGTGGCGGGGGGGCCACGTTTAACAGATACGCAGTATTTT
j_call: TRBJ2-1; d_call: TRBD2; v_call: TRBV20-1; clone_size: -; cdr3_aa: CSAQGSRGGSGPYNEQFF; cdr3_nt: TGCAGTGCCCAGGGGTCGCGGGGGGGCTCGGGACCCTACAATGAGCAGTTCTTC
j_call: TRBJ2-6; d_call: TRBD1; v_call: TRBV20-1; clone_size: -; cdr3_aa: CSAGQGSGANVLTF; cdr3_nt: TGCAGTGCTGGACAGGGTTCTGGGGCCAACGTCCTGACTTTC